This T cell receptor (beta chain) was recovered during a study of control samples from healthy donors and cancer patients. TCRdb keeps only in-frame clones here, not all; method: immunoSEQ multiplex PCR. The repertoire holds approximately 170,000 clones, with 93% as singletons. This CDR3 is 14 amino acids long. In germline, CDR1 is MGHRA, CDR2 YSYEKL. With 1 base removed from V and 4 bases from J, the gap between germline ends came to 8 bases. Sequences were obtained from blood. V and J are TRBV4-1 and TRBJ1-5, with D unresolved. This clonotype originated in a woman in her sixties or seventies in good health. The CDR3 is CASSQVAGNQPQHF. The CDR3 nucleotides read TGCGCCAGCAGCCAAGTGGCGGGGAATCAGCCCCAGCATTTT.